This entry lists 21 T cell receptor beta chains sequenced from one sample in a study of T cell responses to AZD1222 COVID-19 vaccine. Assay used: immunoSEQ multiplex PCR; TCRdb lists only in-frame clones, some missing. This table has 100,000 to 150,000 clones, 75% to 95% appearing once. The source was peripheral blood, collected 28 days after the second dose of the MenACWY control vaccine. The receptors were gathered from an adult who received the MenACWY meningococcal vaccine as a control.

The CDR3 bases are TGTGCCAGCAGCCCTCTTCTCAGGGCTAGCAATCAGCCCCAGCATTTT. It encodes CASSPLLRASNQPQHF. This chain links TRBV7-8 with TRBJ1-5; D perhaps matches TRBD1 (5 bases). CDR1 is SGHVS and CDR2 is FQNEAQ in the germline V gene. The CDR3 consists of 16 residues. The ends were cut back, 5 bases at V and 0 bases at J, with 14 bases in the middle.

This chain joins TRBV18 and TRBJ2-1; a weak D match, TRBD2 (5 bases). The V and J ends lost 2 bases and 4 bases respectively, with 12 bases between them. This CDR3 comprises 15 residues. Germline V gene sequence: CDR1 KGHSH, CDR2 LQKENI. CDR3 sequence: CASSPVGVDYNEQFF. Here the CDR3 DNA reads TGTGCCAGCTCACCAGTGGGAGTCGATTACAATGAGCAGTTCTTC.

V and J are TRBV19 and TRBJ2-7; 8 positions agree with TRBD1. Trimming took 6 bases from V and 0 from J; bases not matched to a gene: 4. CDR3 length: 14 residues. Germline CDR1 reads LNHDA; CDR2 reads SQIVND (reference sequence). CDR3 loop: CASSDRGTSYEQYF. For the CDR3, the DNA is TGTGCCAGTAGCGACAGGGGAACCTCCTACGAGCAGTACTTC.

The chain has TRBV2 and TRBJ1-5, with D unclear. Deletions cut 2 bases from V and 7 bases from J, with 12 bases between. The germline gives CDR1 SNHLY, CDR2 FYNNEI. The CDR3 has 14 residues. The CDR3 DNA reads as TGTGCCAGCAGTGAAATGGGCGTTCGACAGCCCCAGCATTTT. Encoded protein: CASSEMGVRQPQHF.

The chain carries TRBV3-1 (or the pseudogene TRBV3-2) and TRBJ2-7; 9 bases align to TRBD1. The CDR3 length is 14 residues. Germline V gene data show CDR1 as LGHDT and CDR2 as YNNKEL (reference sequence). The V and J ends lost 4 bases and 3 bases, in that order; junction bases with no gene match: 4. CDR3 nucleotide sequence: TGTGCCAGCAGCCCCACAGGGGGCAGCTACGAGCAGTACTTC. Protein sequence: CASSPTGGSYEQYF.

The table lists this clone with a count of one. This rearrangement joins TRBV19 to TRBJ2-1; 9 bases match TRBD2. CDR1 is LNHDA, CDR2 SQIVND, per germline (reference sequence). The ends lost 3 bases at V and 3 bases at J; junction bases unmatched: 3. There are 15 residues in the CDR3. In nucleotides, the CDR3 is TGTGCCAGTAGTATTCTAGCGGGACTCTACAATGAGCAGTTCTTC. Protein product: CASSILAGLYNEQFF.

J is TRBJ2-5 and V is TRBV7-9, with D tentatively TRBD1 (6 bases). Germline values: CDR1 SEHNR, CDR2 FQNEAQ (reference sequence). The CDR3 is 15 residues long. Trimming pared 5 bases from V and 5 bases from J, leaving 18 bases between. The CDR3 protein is CASSRASLDRETQYF. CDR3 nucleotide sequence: TGTGCCAGCAGCCGGGCGAGTCTAGACAGGGAGACCCAGTACTTC.

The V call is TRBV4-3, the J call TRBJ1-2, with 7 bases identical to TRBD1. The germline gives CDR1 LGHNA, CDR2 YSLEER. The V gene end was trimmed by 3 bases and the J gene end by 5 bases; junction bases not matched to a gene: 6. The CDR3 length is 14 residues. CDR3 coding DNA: TGCGCCAGCAGCCATTCAGGACAGGCGTATGGCTACACCTTC. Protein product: CASSHSGQAYGYTF.

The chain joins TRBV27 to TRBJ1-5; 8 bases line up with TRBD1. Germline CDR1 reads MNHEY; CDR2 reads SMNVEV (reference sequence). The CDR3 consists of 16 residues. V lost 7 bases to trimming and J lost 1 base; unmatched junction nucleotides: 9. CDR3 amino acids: CASKKQGDWSNQPQHF. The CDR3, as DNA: TGTGCCAGCAAAAAACAGGGGGATTGGAGCAATCAGCCCCAGCATTTT.

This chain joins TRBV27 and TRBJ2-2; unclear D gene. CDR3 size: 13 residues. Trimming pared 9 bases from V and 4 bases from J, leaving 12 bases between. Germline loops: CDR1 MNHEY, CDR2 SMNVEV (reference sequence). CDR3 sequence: CASSGWSTGELFF. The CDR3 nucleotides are TGTGCCAGTTCTGGTTGGTCCACCGGGGAGCTGTTTTTT.

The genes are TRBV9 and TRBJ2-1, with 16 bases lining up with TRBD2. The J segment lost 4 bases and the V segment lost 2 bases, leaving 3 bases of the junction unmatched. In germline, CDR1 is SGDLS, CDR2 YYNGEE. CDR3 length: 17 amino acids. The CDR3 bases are TGTGCCAGCAGCGTGGGACTAGCGGGAGGGCGTTACAATGAGCAGTTCTTC. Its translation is CASSVGLAGGRYNEQFF. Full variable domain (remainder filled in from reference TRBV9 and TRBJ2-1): DSGVTQTPKHLITATGQRVTLRCSPRSGDLSVYWYQQSLDQGLQFLIQYYNGEERAKGNILERFSAQQFPDLHSELNLSSLELGDSALYFCASSVGLAGGRYNEQFFGPGTRLTVL.

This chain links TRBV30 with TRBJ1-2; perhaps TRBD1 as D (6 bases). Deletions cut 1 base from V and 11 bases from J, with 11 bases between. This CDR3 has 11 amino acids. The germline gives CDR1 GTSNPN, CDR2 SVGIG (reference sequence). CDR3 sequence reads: CAWSGVRGYTF. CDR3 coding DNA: TGTGCCTGGAGTGGGGTCAGGGGATACACCTTC. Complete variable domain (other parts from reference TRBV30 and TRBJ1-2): SQTIHQWPATLVQPVGSPLSLECTVEGTSNPNLYWYRQAAGRGLQLLFYSVGIGQISSEVPQNLSASRPQDRQFILSSKKLLLSDSGFYLCAWSGVRGYTFGSGTRLTVV.

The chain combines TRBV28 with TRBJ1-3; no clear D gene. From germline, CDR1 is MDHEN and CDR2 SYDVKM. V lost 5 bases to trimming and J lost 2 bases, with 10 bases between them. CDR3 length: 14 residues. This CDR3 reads CASSPHFAGNTIYF. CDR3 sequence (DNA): TGTGCCAGCAGTCCGCATTTCGCTGGAAACACCATATATTTT. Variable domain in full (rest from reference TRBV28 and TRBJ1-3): DVKVTQSSRYLVKRTGEKVFLECVQDMDHENMFWYRQDPGLGLRLIYFSYDVKMKEKGDIPEGYSVSREKKERFSLILESASTNQTSMYLCASSPHFAGNTIYFGEGSWLTVV.

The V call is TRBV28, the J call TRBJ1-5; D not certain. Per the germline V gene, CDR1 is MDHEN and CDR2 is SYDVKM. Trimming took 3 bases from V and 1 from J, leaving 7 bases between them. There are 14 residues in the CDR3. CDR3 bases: TGTGCCAGCAGTTTTAAGGTGAGCAATCAGCCCCAGCATTTT. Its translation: CASSFKVSNQPQHF. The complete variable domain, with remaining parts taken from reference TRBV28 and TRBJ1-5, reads DVKVTQSSRYLVKRTGEKVFLECVQDMDHENMFWYRQDPGLGLRLIYFSYDVKMKEKGDIPEGYSVSREKKERFSLILESASTNQTSMYLCASSFKVSNQPQHFGDGTRLSIL.

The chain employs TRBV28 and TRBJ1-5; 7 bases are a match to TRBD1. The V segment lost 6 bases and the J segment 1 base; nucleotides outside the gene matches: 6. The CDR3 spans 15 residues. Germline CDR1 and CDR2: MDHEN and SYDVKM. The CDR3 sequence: CASRETGKSNQPQHF. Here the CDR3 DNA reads TGTGCCAGCAGGGAGACAGGGAAGAGCAATCAGCCCCAGCATTTT. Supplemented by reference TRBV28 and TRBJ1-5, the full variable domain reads DVKVTQSSRYLVKRTGEKVFLECVQDMDHENMFWYRQDPGLGLRLIYFSYDVKMKEKGDIPEGYSVSREKKERFSLILESASTNQTSMYLCASRETGKSNQPQHFGDGTRLSIL.

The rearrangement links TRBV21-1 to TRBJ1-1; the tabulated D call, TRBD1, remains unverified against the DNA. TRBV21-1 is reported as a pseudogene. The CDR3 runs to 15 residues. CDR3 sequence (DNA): TGTGCCAGCAGCAAAGCCAAGGGGGCGCGCACTGAAGCTTTCTTT. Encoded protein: CASSKAKGARTEAFF.

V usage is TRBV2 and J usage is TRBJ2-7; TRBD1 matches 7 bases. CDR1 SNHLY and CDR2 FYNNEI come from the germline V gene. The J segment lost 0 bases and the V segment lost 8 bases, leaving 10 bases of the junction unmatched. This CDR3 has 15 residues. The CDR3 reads CASLRPGQSSYEQYF. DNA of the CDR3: TGTGCCAGCTTACGACCGGGACAGAGCTCCTACGAGCAGTACTTC. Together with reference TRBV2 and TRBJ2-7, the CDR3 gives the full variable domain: EPEVTQTPSHQVTQMGQEVILRCVPISNHLYFYWYRQILGQKVEFLVSFYNNEISEKSEIFDDQFSVERPDGSNFTLKIRSTKLEDSAMYFCASLRPGQSSYEQYFGPGTRLTVT.

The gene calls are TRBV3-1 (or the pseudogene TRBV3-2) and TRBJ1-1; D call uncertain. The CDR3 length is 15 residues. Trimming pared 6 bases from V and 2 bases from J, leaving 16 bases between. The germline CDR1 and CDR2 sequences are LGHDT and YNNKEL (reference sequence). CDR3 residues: CASSRGAETNTEAFF. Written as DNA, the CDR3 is TGTGCCAGCAGTCGCGGAGCAGAAACCAACACTGAAGCTTTCTTT.

CDR3 sequence: CASSQGSASAYGYTF. CDR3 DNA: TGCGCCAGCAGCCAAGGTTCAGCCTCGGCCTATGGCTACACCTTC. This sequence joins TRBV4-1 and TRBJ1-2; D gene ambiguous. Trimming cost V 1 base and J 4 bases, with 13 bases left between them. This CDR3 has 15 amino acids. CDR1 and CDR2 from the germline V gene are MGHRA and YSYEKL.

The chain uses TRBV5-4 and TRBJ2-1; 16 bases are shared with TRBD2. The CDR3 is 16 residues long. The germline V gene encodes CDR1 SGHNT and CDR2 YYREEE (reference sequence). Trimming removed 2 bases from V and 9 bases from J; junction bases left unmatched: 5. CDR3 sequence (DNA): TGTGCCAGCAGCTTTCCGGGACTAGCGGGGGGGTCTGAGCAGTTCTTC. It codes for CASSFPGLAGGSEQFF.

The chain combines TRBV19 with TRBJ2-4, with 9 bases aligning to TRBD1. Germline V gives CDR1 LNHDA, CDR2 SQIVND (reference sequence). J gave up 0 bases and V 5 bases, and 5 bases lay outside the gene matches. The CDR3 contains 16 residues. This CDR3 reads CASSATGGLAKNIQYF. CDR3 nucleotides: TGTGCCAGTAGTGCAACAGGGGGCTTAGCCAAAAACATTCAGTACTTC.